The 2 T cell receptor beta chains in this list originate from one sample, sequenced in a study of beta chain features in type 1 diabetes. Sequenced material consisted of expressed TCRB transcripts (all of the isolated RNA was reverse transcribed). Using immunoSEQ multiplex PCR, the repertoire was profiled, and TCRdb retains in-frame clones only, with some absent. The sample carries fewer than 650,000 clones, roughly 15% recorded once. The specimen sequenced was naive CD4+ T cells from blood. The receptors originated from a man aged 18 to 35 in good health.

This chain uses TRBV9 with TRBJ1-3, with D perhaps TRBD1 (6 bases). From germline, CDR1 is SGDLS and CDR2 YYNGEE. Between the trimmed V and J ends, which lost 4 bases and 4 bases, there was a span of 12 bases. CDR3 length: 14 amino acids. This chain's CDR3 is CASSPTGYGNTIYF. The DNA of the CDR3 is TGTGCCAGCAGCCCTACAGGGTACGGAAACACCATATATTTT.

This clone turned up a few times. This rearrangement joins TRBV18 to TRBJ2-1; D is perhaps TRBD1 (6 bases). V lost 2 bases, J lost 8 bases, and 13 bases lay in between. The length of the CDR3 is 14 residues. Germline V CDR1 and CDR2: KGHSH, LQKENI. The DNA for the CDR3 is TGTGCCAGCTCACCATGGCAGGGGAACGATGAGCAGTTCTTC. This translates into CASSPWQGNDEQFF.